The 17 T cell receptor beta chains given below trace back to one sample, sequenced in a study of T cell repertoires in aging, cancer and after chemotherapy. Amplification of TCR beta used genomic DNA extracted from peripheral blood. Multiplex touch-down PCR with TRB-A/B primers amplified rearranged V-D-J TRB sequences. TCRdb processed the multiplex PCR reads anew with MiXCR; each CDR3 protein has one entry. Of around 6,400 distinct CDR3 sequences in the sample, approximately 20% are singletons; the top ten hold under 3%. Sequenced input: blood. Source of these receptors: a human donor with a blood cancer.

This clonotype was observed a few times. The rearrangement links TRBV7-9 to TRBJ2-1, with 11 bases that match TRBD2. The CDR3 is made up of 17 amino acids. Germline CDR1 is SEHNR and CDR2 is FQNEAQ (reference sequence). Germline trimming cut 4 bases from V and 4 bases from J; bases unmatched to any gene: 9. CDR3 sequence reads: CASSSYIAGGDYNEQFF. CDR3 nucleotide sequence: TGTGCCAGCAGCTCATACATAGCGGGAGGGGATTACAATGAGCAGTTCTTC.

The V gene is TRBV20-1, the J gene TRBJ2-5; 8 nucleotides agree with TRBD2. Per the germline V gene, CDR1 is DFQATT and CDR2 is SNEGSKA (reference sequence). V was pared by 6 bases and J by 7 bases, with 7 bases of the junction left unmatched. The CDR3 is 12 residues long. CDR3 loop: CSAPPGGRTQYF. In DNA form, the CDR3 reads TGCAGTGCACCCCCGGGGGGGCGGACCCAGTACTTC.

The gene calls are TRBV13 and TRBJ2-2; 9 bases line up with TRBD2. CDR1 and CDR2 (germline): PRHDT, FYEKMQ (reference sequence). The CDR3 is made up of 16 amino acids. V lost 3 bases, J lost 5 bases, and 7 bases stayed unmatched. CDR3 nucleotides: TGTGCCAGCAGCTTCGCGGGGGGGCTGTGGACCGGGGAGCTGTTTTTT. As protein: CASSFAGGLWTGELFF.

This clonotype appeared a few times. V and J are TRBV14 and TRBJ2-7, with D perhaps matching TRBD2 (7 bases). This CDR3 is built from 16 residues. Between the trimmed V and J ends, which lost 0 bases and 7 bases, there was a span of 19 bases. From germline, CDR1 is SGHDN and CDR2 FVKESK. The CDR3 DNA follows: TGTGCCAGCAGCCAAGAACCGGGGGGCCCCCTGGGGGAGCAGTACTTC. As protein: CASSQEPGGPLGEQYF.

The DNA of the CDR3 is TGCGCCAGCAGTGGATATGGACTAGCGGGAGAGAAATGGAGCTACGAGCAGTACTTC. Amino acid sequence: CASSGYGLAGEKWSYEQYF. J is TRBJ2-7 and V is TRBV10-2; TRBD2 aligns across 13 bases. The CDR3 spans 19 residues. Trimming cost V 4 bases and J 3 bases; bases outside gene matches: 15. CDR1 and CDR2 from the germline V gene are WSHSY and SAAADI.

Judged by abundance, this clonotype is medium-sized. The V call is TRBV28, the J call TRBJ2-1; D remains unclear. The CDR3 covers 12 residues. Germline CDR1 is MDHEN and CDR2 is SYDVKM. V was shortened by 1 base and J by 6 bases, with 4 bases between the two germline ends. CDR3 nucleotide sequence: TGTGCCAGCAGTTTATCGGCCAATGAGCAGTTCTTC. This sequence encodes CASSLSANEQFF.

The chain combines TRBV2 with TRBJ2-3; 7 nucleotides line up with TRBD2. This CDR3 region has 14 residues. Looked up from germline, CDR1 is SNHLY and CDR2 is FYNNEI. V lost 11 bases to trimming and J lost 1 base; unmatched junction nucleotides: 9. In DNA form, the CDR3 reads TGTGCCTGGAGGGACTACCCTCGCACAGATACGCAGTATTTT. This gives the protein CAWRDYPRTDTQYF.

This clonotype has a single count. The V and J genes are TRBV6-2 or TRBV6-3 and TRBJ2-6, with D unresolved. CDR1 and CDR2 (germline): MNHEY, SVGEGT. V lost 0 bases and J lost 10, with 16 bases in between. The CDR3 loop spans 16 amino acids. Here the CDR3 DNA reads TGTGCCAGCAGTTACTCGGACGGCTCTGGGGTTAACGTCCTGACTTTC. This encodes CASSYSDGSGVNVLTF.

The V call is TRBV24-1, the J call TRBJ2-5, with 13 nucleotides matching TRBD2. The ends lost 2 bases at V and 1 base at J; junction bases unmatched: 3. In germline, CDR1 is KGHDR, CDR2 SFDVKD. The length of the CDR3 is 17 residues. This CDR3 is CATSDSGLAGAQETQYF. The CDR3 DNA sequence: TGTGCCACCAGTGATTCAGGACTAGCGGGGGCCCAAGAGACCCAGTACTTC.

This rearrangement joins TRBV12-3 or TRBV12-4 to TRBJ2-7; 8 nucleotides agree with TRBD1. Unmatched junction bases numbered 6, after V lost 2 bases and J lost 6 bases. There are 14 residues in the CDR3. The CDR3 DNA follows: TGTGCCAGCAGTTTATGGACAGGGCAGGCCGAGCAGTACTTC. The encoded protein is CASSLWTGQAEQYF.

In its sample, this clonotype was seen a few times. The chain employs TRBV12-3 or TRBV12-4 and TRBJ1-5; D gene unclear. The length of the CDR3 is 15 residues. V lost 3 bases and J lost 0, with 9 bases in between. DNA for the CDR3: TGTGCCAGCAGTTTGTTCGGAAATAGCAATCAGCCCCAGCATTTT. It translates to CASSLFGNSNQPQHF.

Within the sample, this clonotype is medium-sized (0.01 to 0.1%). The chain employs TRBV5-4 and TRBJ2-3, with a weak D call TRBD1 (6 bases). V was clipped by 4 bases and J by 4 bases, with 10 bases between them. This CDR3 comprises 13 residues. Germline CDR1 reads SGHNT; CDR2 reads YYREEE (reference sequence). This CDR3 reads CASSGNRADTQYF. CDR3 sequence (DNA): TGTGCCAGCAGCGGAAACAGGGCAGATACGCAGTATTTT.

The chain has TRBV5-1 and TRBJ1-6; D is perhaps TRBD1 (6 bases). CDR1 and CDR2 (germline): SGHRS, YFSETQ. V gave up 5 bases and J gave up 3 bases, with 15 bases separating them. This CDR3 is 16 amino acids long. The CDR3 bases are TGCGCCAGCAGACTCGTCCAGGGGCTCTATAATTCACCCCTCCACTTT. Translating it yields CASRLVQGLYNSPLHF.

By sample fraction, this clonotype is medium-sized (0.01 to 0.1%). The chain has TRBV6-2 or TRBV6-3 and TRBJ2-2; 9 bases map to TRBD2. Losses at the gene ends were 2 bases for V and 5 bases for J; bases not matched to a gene: 3. The CDR3 has 15 amino acids. Germline CDR1 reads MNHEY; CDR2 reads SVGEGT. The CDR3 DNA is TGTGCCAGCAGTTACGGCGGGAGGGAGACCGGGGAGCTGTTTTTT. It translates to CASSYGGRETGELFF.

In regard to this clonotype: One end of the junction is discordant with germline, which a read error may explain. This chain links TRBV5-4 with TRBJ1-1; TRBD1 matches 9 bases. Germline V gives CDR1 SGHNT, CDR2 YYREEE (reference sequence). This CDR3 comprises 14 residues. The CDR3 nucleotides read TGCGCCAGCAGCCCCGGGACAGGGTCCGCTGAAGCTTTCTTT. Translation gives CASSPGTGSAEAFF. The full variable domain, its missing parts supplied by reference TRBV5-4 and TRBJ1-1, is ETGVTQSPTHLIKTRGQQVTLRCSSQSGHNTVSWYQQALGQGPQFIFQYYREEENGRGNFPPRFSGLQFPNYSSELNVNALELDDSALYLCASSPGTGSAEAFFGQGTRLTVV.

Points on this clonotype: A much larger clone lies a single base off, so this may be a read error. The genes are TRBV19 and TRBJ2-5; D not resolved. Between the trimmed V and J ends, which lost 4 bases and 5 bases, there was a span of 14 bases. The CDR3 length is 14 residues. Germline-derived CDR1 and CDR2 are LNHDA and SQIVND (reference sequence). CDR3 amino acids: CASSTLDTGETQYF. DNA of the CDR3: TGTGCCAGTAGTACCCTAGACACCGGGGAGACCCAGTACTTC.

This sequence joins TRBV11-3 and TRBJ2-3; D gene unclear. The CDR3 totals 17 residues. Germline V gives CDR1 SGHNT, CDR2 YENEEA. V was cut by 1 base and J by 0 bases, with 14 bases left in between. This chain's CDR3 is CASSLGLGLGSTDTQYF. DNA of the CDR3: TGTGCCAGCAGCTTAGGGCTGGGTCTGGGTAGCACAGATACGCAGTATTTT.